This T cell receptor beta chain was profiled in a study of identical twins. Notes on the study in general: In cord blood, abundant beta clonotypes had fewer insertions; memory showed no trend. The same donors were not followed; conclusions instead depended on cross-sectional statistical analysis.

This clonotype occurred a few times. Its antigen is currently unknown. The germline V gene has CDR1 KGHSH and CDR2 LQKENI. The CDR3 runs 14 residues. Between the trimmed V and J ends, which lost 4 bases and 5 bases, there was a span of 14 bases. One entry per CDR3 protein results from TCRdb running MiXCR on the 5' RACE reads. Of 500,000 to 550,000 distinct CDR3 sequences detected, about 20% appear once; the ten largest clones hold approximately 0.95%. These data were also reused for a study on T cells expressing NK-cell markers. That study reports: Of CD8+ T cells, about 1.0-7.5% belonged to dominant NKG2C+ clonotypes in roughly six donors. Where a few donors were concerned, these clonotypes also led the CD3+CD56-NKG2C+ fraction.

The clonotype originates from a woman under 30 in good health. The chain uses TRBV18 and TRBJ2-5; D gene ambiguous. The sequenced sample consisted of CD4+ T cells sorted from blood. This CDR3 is CASSRLGREETQYF. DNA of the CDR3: TGTGCCAGCTCACGTCTTGGCAGAGAGGAGACCCAGTACTTC. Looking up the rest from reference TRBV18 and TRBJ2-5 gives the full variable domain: NAGVMQNPRHLVRRRGQEARLRCSPMKGHSHVYWYRQLPEEGLKFMVYLQKENIIDESGMPKERFSAEFPKEGPSILRIQQVVRGDSAAYFCASSRLGREETQYFGPGTRLLVL.